Below are 25 T cell receptor beta chains sequenced from a single sample in a study of shared clonotypes between healthy human individuals. Profiling relied on immunoSEQ multiplex PCR, and the TCRdb table lists in-frame clones only, not all of them. Of fewer than 500,000 clones in the sample, about 75% are singletons; the top ten hold 12%. Material for sequencing was PBMCs. The source is a woman in her thirties or forties in good health. Some clones in this sample may be carry-over from other donors' samples.

This sequence joins TRBV5-4 and TRBJ1-1; D perhaps matches TRBD1 (5 bases). CDR1 SGHNT and CDR2 YYREEE come from the germline V gene (reference sequence). V lost 4 bases, J lost 3 bases, and 16 bases lay in between. This CDR3 region has 15 residues. The CDR3 DNA follows: TGTGCCAGCAGCCAAGATTGGGGGTTTGACACTGAAGCTTTCTTT. The encoded protein is CASSQDWGFDTEAFF. Full variable domain (remainder filled in from reference TRBV5-4 and TRBJ1-1): ETGVTQSPTHLIKTRGQQVTLRCSSQSGHNTVSWYQQALGQGPQFIFQYYREEENGRGNFPPRFSGLQFPNYSSELNVNALELDDSALYLCASSQDWGFDTEAFFGQGTRLTVV.

The CDR3, as DNA: TGTGCCAGCAGTTTGGAGGGGGCTAGCACTGAAGCTTTCTTT. This encodes CASSLEGASTEAFF. The rearrangement uses TRBV28 and TRBJ1-1; TRBD1 aligns across 7 bases. The CDR3 has 14 residues. Looked up from germline, CDR1 is MDHEN and CDR2 is SYDVKM. The V gene end was trimmed by 3 bases and the J gene end by 4 bases; junction bases not matched to a gene: 5.

This chain links TRBV19 with TRBJ2-5, with a weak D call TRBD1 (6 bases). The CDR3 extends over 14 amino acids. V was shortened by 7 bases and J by 2 bases, with 14 bases between the two germline ends. Germline assignment: CDR1 LNHDA and CDR2 SQIVND (reference sequence). CDR3 region: CASTQTGAQETQYF. For the CDR3, the DNA is TGTGCCAGTACGCAGACAGGCGCACAAGAGACCCAGTACTTC.

This clone occurred once. The rearrangement links TRBV27 to TRBJ2-3; 16 bases agree with TRBD2. The germline V gene encodes CDR1 MNHEY and CDR2 SMNVEV (reference sequence). The CDR3 spans 15 residues. V shed 6 bases and J 3 bases; nucleotides not matched to a gene: 0. CDR3 DNA sequence: TGTGCCAGCAGGGGACTAGCGGGAGGGACAGATACGCAGTATTTT. Translation: CASRGLAGGTDTQYF.

The rearrangement uses TRBV30 and TRBJ1-1; tentatively, D is TRBD1 (6 bases). Germline loops: CDR1 GTSNPN, CDR2 SVGIG (reference sequence). V was pared by 5 bases and J by 4 bases, with 8 bases between. The CDR3 covers 11 residues. The CDR3 DNA sequence: TGTGCCTGGGGGGGGGCCACTGAAGCTTTCTTT. Translating gives CAWGGATEAFF.

This clone was seen ten or more times. The chain recombines TRBV5-4 with TRBJ1-2; D is ambiguous. The V and J ends lost 4 bases and 5 bases respectively, with 9 bases between them. This CDR3 has 12 residues. Germline-derived CDR1 and CDR2 are SGHNT and YYREEE (reference sequence). The CDR3 sequence is CASSTGVYGYTF. The DNA of the CDR3 is TGTGCCAGCAGCACCGGAGTATATGGCTACACCTTC.

The V gene is TRBV11-2, the J gene TRBJ2-5; D call uncertain. The CDR3 sequence is 14 residues long. Trimming cost V 5 bases and J 1 base, with 11 bases left between them. Per the germline V gene, CDR1 is SGHAT and CDR2 is FQNNGV. For the CDR3, the DNA is TGTGCCAGCAGCCCCAGGAGCAGCCAAGAGACCCAGTACTTC. Its translation is CASSPRSSQETQYF. Supplemented by reference TRBV11-2 and TRBJ2-5, the full variable domain reads EAGVAQSPRYKIIEKRQSVAFWCNPISGHATLYWYQQILGQGPKLLIQFQNNGVVDDSQLPKDRFSAERLKGVDSTLKIQPAKLEDSAVYLCASSPRSSQETQYFGPGTRLLVL.

V usage is TRBV15 and J usage is TRBJ1-1; TRBD1 is a possible D gene (5 bases). CDR1 is LNHNV, CDR2 YYDKDF, per germline (reference sequence). V was clipped by 1 base and J by 1 base, with 7 bases between them. The CDR3 is made up of 14 amino acids. CDR3 nucleotides: TGTGCCACCAGCAGAGTCGGGGGGAACACTGAAGCTTTCTTT. Amino acid sequence: CATSRVGGNTEAFF.

This chain links TRBV11-2 with TRBJ2-2, with D perhaps matching TRBD2 (6 bases). V dropped 1 base and J dropped 7 bases, with 13 bases sitting between them. Germline values: CDR1 SGHAT, CDR2 FQNNGV. This CDR3 region has 15 residues. CDR3 residues: CASSLGIGGNGELFF. Here the CDR3 DNA reads TGTGCCAGCAGCTTAGGAATCGGAGGGAACGGGGAGCTGTTTTTT. Variable domain in full (rest from reference TRBV11-2 and TRBJ2-2): EAGVAQSPRYKIIEKRQSVAFWCNPISGHATLYWYQQILGQGPKLLIQFQNNGVVDDSQLPKDRFSAERLKGVDSTLKIQPAKLEDSAVYLCASSLGIGGNGELFFGEGSRLTVL.

The chain uses TRBV6-6 and TRBJ2-2; a possible D gene is TRBD2 (6 bases). V shed 0 bases and J shed 1 base, with 9 bases lying between them. The germline CDR1 and CDR2 sequences are MNHNY and SVGAGI (reference sequence). The CDR3 runs 16 residues. The CDR3 DNA is TGTGCCAGCAGTTACTCTCGACTAGAGAACACCGGGGAGCTGTTTTTT. Encoded protein: CASSYSRLENTGELFF.

The gene calls are TRBV6-1 and TRBJ1-1, with D possibly TRBD1 on 5 matching bases. Germline CDR1 MNHNS, CDR2 SASEGT. The CDR3 sequence is 14 residues long. V was trimmed by 6 bases and J by 4 bases, leaving 15 bases between them. In DNA form, the CDR3 reads TGTGCCAGCAGCCCCCAGGGTCTCTCCACTGAAGCTTTCTTT. The encoded protein is CASSPQGLSTEAFF.

This chain joins TRBV28 and TRBJ1-2; D is ambiguous. Trimming pared 5 bases from V and 0 bases from J, leaving 1 base between. The germline gives CDR1 MDHEN, CDR2 SYDVKM. CDR3 length: 11 residues. CDR3 sequence reads: CASSPNYGYTF. Written as DNA, the CDR3 is TGTGCCAGCAGTCCTAACTATGGCTACACCTTC.

The genes are TRBV28 and TRBJ1-2; D unclear. Deletions cut 10 bases from V and 5 bases from J, with 20 bases between. CDR3 size: 14 residues. The germline CDR1 and CDR2 sequences are MDHEN and SYDVKM. The chain's CDR3 is CATTPFAADYGYTF. CDR3 DNA: TGTGCCACAACCCCCTTTGCGGCAGATTATGGCTACACCTTC.

The chain links TRBV28 to TRBJ1-5, with D possibly being TRBD1 (5 bases). Trimming removed 2 bases from V and 4 bases from J, with 15 bases in between. The CDR3 is 16 residues long. CDR1 MDHEN and CDR2 SYDVKM come from the germline V gene. The CDR3 loop reads CASSLGDGEGNQPQHF. CDR3 coding DNA: TGTGCCAGCAGTTTAGGGGACGGGGAAGGGAATCAGCCCCAGCATTTT.

This clone was seen a few times. This chain uses TRBV29-1 with TRBJ2-7, with 8 bases identical to TRBD1. This CDR3 has 11 residues. Unmatched junction bases numbered 2, after V lost 5 bases and J lost 5 bases. From germline, CDR1 is SQVTM and CDR2 ANQGSEA. As DNA, the CDR3 is TGCAGCGTTATGACAGGGGACGAGCAGTACTTC. It yields the protein CSVMTGDEQYF.

The J gene is TRBJ2-3, the V gene TRBV12-5, with a possible D match to TRBD1 (5 bases). This CDR3 region has 15 residues. V dropped 1 base and J dropped 2 bases, with 10 bases sitting between them. Looked up from germline, CDR1 is LGHNT and CDR2 is FRNRAP. The CDR3: CASGLGQIDTDTQYF. CDR3 DNA sequence: TGTGCTAGTGGTTTGGGACAGATCGACACAGATACGCAGTATTTT.

This sequence joins TRBV19 and TRBJ2-1; D gene unclear. V was pared by 5 bases and J by 8 bases, with 16 bases between. Germline CDR1 is LNHDA and CDR2 is SQIVND (reference sequence). The CDR3 runs to 14 residues. CDR3 bases: TGTGCCAGTAGTCCCCTCCCCTCATCCGATGAGCAGTTCTTC. Translation: CASSPLPSSDEQFF. The entire variable domain, with the rest obtained from reference TRBV19 and TRBJ2-1, is as follows: DGGITQSPKYLFRKEGQNVTLSCEQNLNHDAMYWYRQDPGQGLRLIYYSQIVNDFQKGDIAEGYSVSREKKESFPLTVTSAQKNPTAFYLCASSPLPSSDEQFFGPGTRLTVL.

The V gene is TRBV7-9, the J gene TRBJ1-1; D is unresolved. The CDR3 is 18 residues long. The V gene lost 5 bases and the J gene lost 0 bases, with 22 bases spanning the gap. CDR1 is SEHNR and CDR2 is FQNEAQ in the germline V gene (reference sequence). The DNA for the CDR3 is TGTGCCAGCAGCCCCCGACGGGGAGTAGCGGGGTTGAACACTGAAGCTTTCTTT. This gives the protein CASSPRRGVAGLNTEAFF.

The V and J genes are TRBV11-3 and TRBJ1-1; D is perhaps TRBD1 (5 bases). V was trimmed by 5 bases and J by 4 bases, leaving 11 bases between them. The CDR3 is 13 amino acids. CDR1 SGHNT and CDR2 YENEEA come from the germline V gene. CDR3 DNA: TGTGCCAGCAGCGCCCATAGGGGCACTGAAGCTTTCTTT. Amino acid sequence: CASSAHRGTEAFF.

This clone has more than one count but fewer than ten. The V call is TRBV18, the J call TRBJ2-7; D is ambiguous. This CDR3 spans 15 amino acids. V was clipped by 6 bases and J by 1 base, with 16 bases between them. The germline V gene encodes CDR1 KGHSH and CDR2 LQKENI. The CDR3 DNA is TGTGCCAGCTCCCCCGCGGCTAGTCGGTCCTACGAGCAGTACTTC. The encoded protein is CASSPAASRSYEQYF. The full variable domain, in which reference TRBV18 and TRBJ2-7 provide the parts outside the CDR3, is NAGVMQNPRHLVRRRGQEARLRCSPMKGHSHVYWYRQLPEEGLKFMVYLQKENIIDESGMPKERFSAEFPKEGPSILRIQQVVRGDSAAYFCASSPAASRSYEQYFGPGTRLTVT.

This chain uses TRBV4-2 with TRBJ2-3, with 11 bases aligning to TRBD2. Per the germline V gene, CDR1 is LGHNA and CDR2 is YNFKEQ. V trimming: 1 base; J trimming: 6 bases; junction bases outside the gene matches: 9. The CDR3 spans 17 residues. CDR3 nucleotides: TGTGCCAGCAGCCAAGTCGGGCTAGCGGGAGGAGCGGATACGCAGTATTTT. Protein sequence: CASSQVGLAGGADTQYF.

CDR3 sequence reads: CAWSGDVWTGGAKLAGAGSDEQYF. In DNA, the CDR3 is TGTGCCTGGAGTGGGGATGTTTGGACAGGGGGCGCTAAGCTAGCGGGAGCTGGGAGCGACGAGCAGTACTTC. This chain connects TRBV30 to TRBJ2-7, with D maybe TRBD1 (11 bases). The CDR3 length is 24 residues. Trimming took 1 base from V and 5 from J, leaving 45 bases between them. Germline CDR1 is GTSNPN and CDR2 is SVGIG (reference sequence). The full variable domain, its missing parts supplied by reference TRBV30 and TRBJ2-7, is SQTIHQWPATLVQPVGSPLSLECTVEGTSNPNLYWYRQAAGRGLQLLFYSVGIGQISSEVPQNLSASRPQDRQFILSSKKLLLSDSGFYLCAWSGDVWTGGAKLAGAGSDEQYFGPGTRLTVT.

This clone was found a few times. The genes are TRBV6-9 and TRBJ2-1; D is unresolved. The V gene's germline CDR1 is MNHGY and CDR2 SVAAGI. This CDR3 is built from 10 residues. V shed 6 bases and J shed 6 bases, with 3 bases lying between them. This chain's CDR3 is CASRGNEQFF. In DNA, the CDR3 is TGTGCCAGCAGGGGCAATGAGCAGTTCTTC.

This chain joins TRBV4-1 and TRBJ1-4, with D tentatively TRBD1 (5 bases). The CDR3 sequence is 16 residues long. Trimming took 0 bases from V and 7 from J, leaving 15 bases between them. Germline CDR1 is MGHRA and CDR2 is YSYEKL. The CDR3 DNA is TGCGCCAGCAGCCAAGACCCCAGCAGGGCGGGTGAAAAACTGTTTTTT. Its protein product is CASSQDPSRAGEKLFF.

Only one count was recorded for this clone. V is TRBV2 and J is TRBJ2-3; 8 bases align to TRBD1. J gave up 4 bases and V 6 bases, and 12 bases lay outside the gene matches. The CDR3 runs to 16 residues. Germline V CDR1 and CDR2: SNHLY, FYNNEI. Here the CDR3 reads CASRPGQGRISDTQYF. The CDR3 DNA is TGTGCCAGCAGACCCGGACAGGGTAGAATATCAGATACGCAGTATTTT. Together with reference TRBV2 and TRBJ2-3, the CDR3 gives the full variable domain: EPEVTQTPSHQVTQMGQEVILRCVPISNHLYFYWYRQILGQKVEFLVSFYNNEISEKSEIFDDQFSVERPDGSNFTLKIRSTKLEDSAMYFCASRPGQGRISDTQYFGPGTRLTVL.